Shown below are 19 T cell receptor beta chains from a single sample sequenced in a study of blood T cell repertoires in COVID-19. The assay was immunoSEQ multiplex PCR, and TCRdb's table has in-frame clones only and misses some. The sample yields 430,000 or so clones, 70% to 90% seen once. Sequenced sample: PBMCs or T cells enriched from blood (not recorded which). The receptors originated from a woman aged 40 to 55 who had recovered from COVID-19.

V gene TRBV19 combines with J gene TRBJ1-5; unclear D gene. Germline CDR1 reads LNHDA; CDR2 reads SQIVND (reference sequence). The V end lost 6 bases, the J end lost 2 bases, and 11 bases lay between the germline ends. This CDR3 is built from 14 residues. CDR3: CASRRREGNQPQHF. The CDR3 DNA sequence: TGTGCCAGTAGACGGCGGGAGGGCAATCAGCCCCAGCATTTT. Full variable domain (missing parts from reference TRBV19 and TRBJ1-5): DGGITQSPKYLFRKEGQNVTLSCEQNLNHDAMYWYRQDPGQGLRLIYYSQIVNDFQKGDIAEGYSVSREKKESFPLTVTSAQKNPTAFYLCASRRREGNQPQHFGDGTRLSIL.

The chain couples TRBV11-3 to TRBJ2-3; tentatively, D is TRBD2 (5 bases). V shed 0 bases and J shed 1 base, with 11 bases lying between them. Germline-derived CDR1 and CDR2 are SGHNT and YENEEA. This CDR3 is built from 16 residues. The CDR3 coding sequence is TGTGCCAGCAGCTTAGATCAAGGTAGCGGCACAGATACGCAGTATTTT. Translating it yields CASSLDQGSGTDTQYF.

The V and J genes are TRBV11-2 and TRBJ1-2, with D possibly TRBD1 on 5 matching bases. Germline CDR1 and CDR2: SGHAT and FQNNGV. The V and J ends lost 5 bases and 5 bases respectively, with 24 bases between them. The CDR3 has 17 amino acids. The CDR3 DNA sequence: TGTGCCAGCAGCCAAAGGGCCTTAGGTATAGGGGATTATGGCTACACCTTC. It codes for CASSQRALGIGDYGYTF. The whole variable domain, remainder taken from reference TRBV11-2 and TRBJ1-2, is EAGVAQSPRYKIIEKRQSVAFWCNPISGHATLYWYQQILGQGPKLLIQFQNNGVVDDSQLPKDRFSAERLKGVDSTLKIQPAKLEDSAVYLCASSQRALGIGDYGYTFGSGTRLTVV.

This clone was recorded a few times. The CDR3 DNA reads TGTGCCAGCAGTTCCGGGACTCCTAGTGAGCAGTTCTTC. Its translation is CASSSGTPSEQFF. The chain has TRBV12-3 or TRBV12-4 and TRBJ2-1; a weak D match, TRBD2 (6 bases). V was trimmed by 4 bases and J by 9 bases, leaving 13 bases between them. The CDR3 runs 13 residues.

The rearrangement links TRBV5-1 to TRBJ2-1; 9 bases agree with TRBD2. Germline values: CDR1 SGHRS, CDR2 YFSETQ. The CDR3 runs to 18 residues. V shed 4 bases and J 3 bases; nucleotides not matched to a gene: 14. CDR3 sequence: CASSGVGIAGVDYNEQFF. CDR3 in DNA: TGCGCCAGCAGCGGAGTCGGGATAGCGGGAGTTGACTACAATGAGCAGTTCTTC.

Here the CDR3 reads CASSSRQESTNEKLFF. CDR3 in DNA: TGTGCCAGCAGTTCTAGACAGGAGTCAACTAATGAAAAACTGTTTTTT. This rearrangement joins TRBV27 to TRBJ1-4; D is possibly TRBD1 (6 bases). Germline V lookup: CDR1 MNHEY, CDR2 SMNVEV (reference sequence). The V end was cut by 4 bases, the J end by 0 bases, with 12 bases between. The CDR3 totals 16 residues.

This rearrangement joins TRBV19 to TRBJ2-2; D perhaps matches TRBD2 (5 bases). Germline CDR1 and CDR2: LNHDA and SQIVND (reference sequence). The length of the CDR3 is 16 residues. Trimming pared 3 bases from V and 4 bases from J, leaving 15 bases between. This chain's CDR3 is CASSIGVDGGTGELFF. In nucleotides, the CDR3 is TGTGCCAGTAGTATCGGGGTTGACGGTGGCACCGGGGAGCTGTTTTTT.

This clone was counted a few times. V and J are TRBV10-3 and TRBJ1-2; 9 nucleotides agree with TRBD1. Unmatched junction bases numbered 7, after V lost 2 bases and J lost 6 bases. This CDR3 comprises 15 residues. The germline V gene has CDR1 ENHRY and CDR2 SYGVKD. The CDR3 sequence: CAISERTGTGNGYTF. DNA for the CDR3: TGTGCCATCAGTGAGCGCACCGGGACAGGGAATGGCTACACCTTC.

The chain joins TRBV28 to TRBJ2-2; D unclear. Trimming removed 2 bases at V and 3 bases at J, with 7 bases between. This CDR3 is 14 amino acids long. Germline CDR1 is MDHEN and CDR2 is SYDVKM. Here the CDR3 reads CASSLARYTGELFF. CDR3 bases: TGTGCCAGCAGTTTAGCCAGGTACACCGGGGAGCTGTTTTTT.

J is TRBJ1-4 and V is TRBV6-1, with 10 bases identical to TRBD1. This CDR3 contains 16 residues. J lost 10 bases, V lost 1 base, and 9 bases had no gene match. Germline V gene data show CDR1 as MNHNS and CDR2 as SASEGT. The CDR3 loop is CASSEVGGTGVRKLFF. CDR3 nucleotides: TGTGCCAGCAGTGAAGTTGGTGGGACAGGGGTTAGAAAACTGTTTTTT.

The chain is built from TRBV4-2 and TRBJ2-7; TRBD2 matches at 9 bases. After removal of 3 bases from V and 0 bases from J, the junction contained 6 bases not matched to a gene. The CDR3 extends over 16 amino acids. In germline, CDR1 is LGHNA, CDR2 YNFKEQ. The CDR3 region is CASSQTLSGSSYEQYF. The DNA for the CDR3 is TGTGCCAGCAGCCAGACCCTTAGCGGGAGCTCCTACGAGCAGTACTTC.

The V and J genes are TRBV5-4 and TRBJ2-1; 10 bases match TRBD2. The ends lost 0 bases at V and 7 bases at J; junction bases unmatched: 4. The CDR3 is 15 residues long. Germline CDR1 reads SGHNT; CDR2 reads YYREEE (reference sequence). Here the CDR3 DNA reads TGTGCCAGCAGCTTGGGGGCTAGCGGGAGTAATGAGCAGTTCTTC. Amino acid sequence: CASSLGASGSNEQFF.

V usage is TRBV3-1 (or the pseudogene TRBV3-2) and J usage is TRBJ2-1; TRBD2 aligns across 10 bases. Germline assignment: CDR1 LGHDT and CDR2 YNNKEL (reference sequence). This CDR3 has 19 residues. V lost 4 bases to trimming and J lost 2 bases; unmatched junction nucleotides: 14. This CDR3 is CASSPLTSSGRFAYNEQFF. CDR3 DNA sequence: TGTGCCAGCAGCCCCCTCACGTCTAGCGGGAGATTCGCCTACAATGAGCAGTTCTTC.

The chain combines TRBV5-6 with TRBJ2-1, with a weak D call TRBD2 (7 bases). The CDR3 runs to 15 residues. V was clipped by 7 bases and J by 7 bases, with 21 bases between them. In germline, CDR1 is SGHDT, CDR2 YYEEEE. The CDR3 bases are TGTGCCAGCGAGCGCCTCGCGGGGGCGAGGAATGAGCAGTTCTTC. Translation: CASERLAGARNEQFF.

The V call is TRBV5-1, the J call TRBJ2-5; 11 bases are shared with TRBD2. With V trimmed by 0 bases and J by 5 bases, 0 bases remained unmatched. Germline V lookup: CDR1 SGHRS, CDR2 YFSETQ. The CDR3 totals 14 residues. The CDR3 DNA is TGCGCCAGCAGCTTGGGGACTAGCGGGGAGACCCAGTACTTC. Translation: CASSLGTSGETQYF.

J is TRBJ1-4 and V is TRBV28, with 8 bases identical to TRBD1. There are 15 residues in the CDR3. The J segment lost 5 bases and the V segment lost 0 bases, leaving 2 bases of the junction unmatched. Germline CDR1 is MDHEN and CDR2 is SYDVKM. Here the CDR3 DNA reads TGTGCCAGCAGTTTATGGGGGACAGGCAATGAAAAACTGTTTTTT. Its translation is CASSLWGTGNEKLFF.

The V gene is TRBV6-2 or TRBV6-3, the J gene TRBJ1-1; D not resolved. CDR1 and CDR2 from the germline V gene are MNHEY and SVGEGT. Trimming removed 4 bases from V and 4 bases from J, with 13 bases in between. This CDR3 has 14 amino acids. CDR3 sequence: CASSLLKEVTEAFF. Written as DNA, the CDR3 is TGTGCCAGCAGTTTACTAAAGGAGGTCACTGAAGCTTTCTTT.

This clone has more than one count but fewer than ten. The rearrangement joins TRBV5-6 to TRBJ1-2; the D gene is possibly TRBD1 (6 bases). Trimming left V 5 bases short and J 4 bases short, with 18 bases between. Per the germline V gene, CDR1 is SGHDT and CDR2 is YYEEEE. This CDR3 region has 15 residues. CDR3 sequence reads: CASRPNTGQPYGYTF. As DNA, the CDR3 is TGTGCCAGCAGGCCAAACACTGGACAGCCCTATGGCTACACCTTC. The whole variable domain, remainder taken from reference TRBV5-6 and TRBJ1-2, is DAGVTQSPTHLIKTRGQQVTLRCSPKSGHDTVSWYQQALGQGPQFIFQYYEEEERQRGNFPDRFSGHQFPNYSSELNVNALLLGDSALYLCASRPNTGQPYGYTFGSGTRLTVV.

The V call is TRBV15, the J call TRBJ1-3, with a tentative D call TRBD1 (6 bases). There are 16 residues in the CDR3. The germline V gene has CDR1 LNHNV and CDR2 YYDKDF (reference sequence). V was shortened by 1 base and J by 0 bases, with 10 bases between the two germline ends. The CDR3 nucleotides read TGTGCCACCAGCAGAGGACAGGTCAACTCTGGAAACACCATATATTTT. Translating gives CATSRGQVNSGNTIYF.